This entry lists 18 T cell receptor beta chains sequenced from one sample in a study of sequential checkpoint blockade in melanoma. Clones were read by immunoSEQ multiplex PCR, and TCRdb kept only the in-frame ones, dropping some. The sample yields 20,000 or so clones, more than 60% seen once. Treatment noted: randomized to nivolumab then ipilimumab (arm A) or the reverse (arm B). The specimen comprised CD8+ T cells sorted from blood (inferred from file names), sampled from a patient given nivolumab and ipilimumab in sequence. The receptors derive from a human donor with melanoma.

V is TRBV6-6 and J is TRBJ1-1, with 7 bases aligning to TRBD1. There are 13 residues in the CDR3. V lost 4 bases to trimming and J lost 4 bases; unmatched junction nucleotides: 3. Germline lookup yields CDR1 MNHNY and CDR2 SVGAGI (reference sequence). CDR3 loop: CASSSRGATEAFF. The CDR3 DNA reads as TGTGCCAGCAGTTCCAGGGGGGCCACTGAAGCTTTCTTT.

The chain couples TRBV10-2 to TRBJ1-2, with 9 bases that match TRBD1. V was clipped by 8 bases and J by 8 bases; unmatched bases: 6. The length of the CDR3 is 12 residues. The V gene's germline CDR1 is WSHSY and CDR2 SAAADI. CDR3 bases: TGCGCCAGCGAAGACAGGGGGGAAGGCTACACCTTC. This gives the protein CASEDRGEGYTF.

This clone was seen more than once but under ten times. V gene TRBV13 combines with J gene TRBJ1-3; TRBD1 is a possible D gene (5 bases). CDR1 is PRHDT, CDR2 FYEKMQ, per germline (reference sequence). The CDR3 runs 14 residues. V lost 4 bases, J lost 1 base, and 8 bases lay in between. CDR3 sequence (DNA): TGTGCCAGCAGCTGGACATTGTCTGGAAACACCATATATTTT. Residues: CASSWTLSGNTIYF.

The CDR3 DNA is TGTGCCAGCAGCGTTTCCGGGACAGGGGATCATGGCTACACCTTC. Translated, it gives CASSVSGTGDHGYTF. The chain is built from TRBV9 and TRBJ1-2; 10 positions agree with TRBD1. Germline CDR1 is SGDLS and CDR2 is YYNGEE. V lost 2 bases and J lost 6; bases outside the gene matches: 7. CDR3 length: 15 amino acids.

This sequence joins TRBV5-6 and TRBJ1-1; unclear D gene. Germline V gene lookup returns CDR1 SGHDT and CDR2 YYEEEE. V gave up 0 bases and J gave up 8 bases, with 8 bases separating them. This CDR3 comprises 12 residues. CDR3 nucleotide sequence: TGTGCCAGCAGCTTGGCCGACTGGGAAGCTTTCTTT. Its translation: CASSLADWEAFF.

The CDR3 nucleotides read TGTGCCAGCAGCCTCCGGGGTAACGAGCAGTACTTC. This translates into CASSLRGNEQYF. The chain links TRBV7-9 to TRBJ2-7, with D perhaps matching TRBD2 (5 bases). V was pared by 5 bases and J by 5 bases, with 10 bases between. CDR3 length equals 12 residues. The V gene's germline CDR1 is SEHNR and CDR2 FQNEAQ (reference sequence).

The CDR3 DNA reads as TGTGCCAGCAGCGGGGGGGACACTGAAGCTTTCTTT. Amino acid sequence: CASSGGDTEAFF. V is TRBV7-2 and J is TRBJ1-1; possible D gene TRBD1, 5 bases. Trimming pared 5 bases from V and 3 bases from J, leaving 7 bases between. Germline CDR1 and CDR2: SGHTA and FQGNSA. This CDR3 has 12 amino acids. Using reference TRBV7-2 and TRBJ1-1 for the parts outside the CDR3, the full variable domain is GAGVSQSPSNKVTEKGKDVELRCDPISGHTALYWYRQSLGQGLEFLIYFQGNSAPDKSGLPSDRFSAERTGGSVSTLTIQRTQQEDSAVYLCASSGGDTEAFFGQGTRLTVV.

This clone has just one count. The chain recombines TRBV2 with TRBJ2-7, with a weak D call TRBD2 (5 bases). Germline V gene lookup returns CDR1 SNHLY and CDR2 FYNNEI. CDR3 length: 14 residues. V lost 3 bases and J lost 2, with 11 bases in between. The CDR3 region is CASSDWTSPYEQYF. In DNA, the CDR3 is TGTGCCAGCAGTGACTGGACTTCCCCCTACGAGCAGTACTTC.

The CDR3 spells CASSANKGAYEQYF. In nucleotides, the CDR3 is TGCGCCAGCAGCGCAAACAAGGGAGCTTACGAGCAGTACTTC. The J gene is TRBJ2-7, the V gene TRBV5-1, with TRBD2 as a possible D gene (5 bases). This CDR3 has 14 residues. CDR1 is SGHRS and CDR2 is YFSETQ in the germline V gene. V was pared by 4 bases and J by 4 bases, with 15 bases between.

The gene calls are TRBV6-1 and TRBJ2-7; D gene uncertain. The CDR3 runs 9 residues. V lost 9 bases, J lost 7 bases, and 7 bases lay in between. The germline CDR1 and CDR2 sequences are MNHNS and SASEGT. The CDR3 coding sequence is TGTGCCAGTTCCGGGGAGCAGTACTTC. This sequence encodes CASSGEQYF.

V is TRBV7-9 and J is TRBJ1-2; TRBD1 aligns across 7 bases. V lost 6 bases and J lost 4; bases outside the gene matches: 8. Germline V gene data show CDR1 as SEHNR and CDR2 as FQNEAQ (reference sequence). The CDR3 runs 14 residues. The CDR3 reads CASRGQFAAYGYTF. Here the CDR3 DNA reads TGTGCCAGCAGGGGACAGTTCGCGGCCTATGGCTACACCTTC.

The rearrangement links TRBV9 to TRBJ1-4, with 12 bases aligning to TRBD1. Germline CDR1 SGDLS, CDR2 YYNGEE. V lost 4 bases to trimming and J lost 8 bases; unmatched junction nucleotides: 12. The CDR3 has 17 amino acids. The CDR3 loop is CASSTGQGARGREKLFF. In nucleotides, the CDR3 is TGTGCCAGCAGCACGGGACAGGGGGCAAGAGGGAGGGAAAAACTGTTTTTT.

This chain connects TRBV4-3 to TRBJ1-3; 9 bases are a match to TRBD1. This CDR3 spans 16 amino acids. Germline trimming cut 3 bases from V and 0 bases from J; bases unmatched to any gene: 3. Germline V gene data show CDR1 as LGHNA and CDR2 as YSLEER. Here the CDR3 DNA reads TGCGCCAGCAGCCACCTACAGGGGGCCTCTGGAAACACCATATATTTT. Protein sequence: CASSHLQGASGNTIYF.

CDR3 sequence reads: CASSRGGWNTEAFF. For the CDR3, the DNA is TGTGCCAGTAGTAGGGGGGGTTGGAACACTGAAGCTTTCTTT. The chain couples TRBV19 to TRBJ1-1, with D possibly matching TRBD1 (5 bases). CDR3 length: 14 amino acids. Germline values: CDR1 LNHDA, CDR2 SQIVND (reference sequence). The ends were cut back, 4 bases at V and 1 base at J, with 10 bases in the middle.

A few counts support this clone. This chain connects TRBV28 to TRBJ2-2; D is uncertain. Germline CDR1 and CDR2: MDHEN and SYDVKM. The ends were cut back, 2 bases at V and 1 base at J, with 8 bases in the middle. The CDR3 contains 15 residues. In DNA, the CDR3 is TGTGCCAGCAGTTTAGTCCATGTGAACACCGGGGAGCTGTTTTTT. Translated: CASSLVHVNTGELFF.

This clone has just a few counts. CDR3 bases: TGTGCCAGCAGCGTACGACGGGACAAACCCTACGAGCAGTACTTC. Translation: CASSVRRDKPYEQYF. This rearrangement joins TRBV5-4 to TRBJ2-7; D is possibly TRBD1 (6 bases). The CDR3 contains 15 residues. V shed 4 bases and J shed 2 bases, with 16 bases lying between them. CDR1 and CDR2 (germline): SGHNT, YYREEE (reference sequence).

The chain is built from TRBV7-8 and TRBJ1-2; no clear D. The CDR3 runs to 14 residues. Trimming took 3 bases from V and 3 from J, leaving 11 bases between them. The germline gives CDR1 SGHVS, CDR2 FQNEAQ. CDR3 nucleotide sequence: TGTGCCAGCAGCTTGCGGGCGGTCGACTATGGCTACACCTTC. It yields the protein CASSLRAVDYGYTF.

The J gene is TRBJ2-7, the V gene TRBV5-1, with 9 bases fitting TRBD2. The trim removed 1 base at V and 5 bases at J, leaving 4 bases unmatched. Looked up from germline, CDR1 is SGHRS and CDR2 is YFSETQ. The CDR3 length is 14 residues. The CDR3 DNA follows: TGCGCCAGCAGCTTGTATGCTAGCGGGGACGAGCAGTACTTC. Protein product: CASSLYASGDEQYF.